This is a list of T cell receptor beta chains from one sample in a study of T cell responses to AZD1222 COVID-19 vaccine. Sequencing used immunoSEQ multiplex PCR; TCRdb keeps in-frame clones, though not all of them. The sample holds under 140,000 clones, around 92% seen once. Sample: peripheral blood, taken on day 0 of AZD1222 vaccination. The receptors were sampled from an adult in good health. CDR3s include the opening cysteine and the closing phenylalanine or tryptophan. D genes are given only for firm matches. Clone size is given for some rows only: seen once, a few or many times, or a class if the clone is expanded.

v_call: TRBV6-5; d_call: NA; j_call: TRBJ2-7; clone_size: NA; cdr3_aa: CASSTSQGATEQYF; cdr3_nt: TGTGCCAGCAGTACTTCCCAGGGCGCCACCGAGCAGTACTTC
v_call: TRBV4-2; d_call: TRBD1; j_call: TRBJ2-1; clone_size: NA; cdr3_aa: CASSQGTGGNREQFF; cdr3_nt: TGTGCCAGCAGCCAAGGGACAGGGGGAAATCGTGAGCAGTTCTTC
v_call: TRBV16; d_call: TRBD1; j_call: TRBJ1-1; clone_size: NA; cdr3_aa: CASSSRQGPTEAFF; cdr3_nt: TGTGCCAGCAGCTCACGACAGGGTCCCACTGAAGCTTTCTTT
v_call: TRBV30; d_call: NA; j_call: TRBJ1-5; clone_size: NA; cdr3_aa: CACDSLNQPQHF; cdr3_nt: TGTGCCTGTGACAGTCTAAATCAGCCCCAGCATTTT
v_call: TRBV10-3; d_call: NA; j_call: TRBJ2-1; clone_size: NA; cdr3_aa: CAISAGNGGYNEQFF; cdr3_nt: TGTGCCATCAGTGCTGGAAACGGGGGCTACAATGAGCAGTTCTTC
v_call: TRBV7-2; d_call: NA; j_call: TRBJ1-1; clone_size: NA; cdr3_aa: CASSLSVRGTTEAFF; cdr3_nt: TGTGCCAGCAGCTTATCGGTTCGGGGGACCACTGAAGCTTTCTTT
v_call: TRBV28; d_call: TRBD1; j_call: TRBJ2-1; clone_size: few; cdr3_aa: CASRRLARTGIHEQFF; cdr3_nt: TGTGCCAGCAGGAGATTAGCCCGGACAGGGATCCATGAGCAGTTCTTC
v_call: TRBV18; d_call: NA; j_call: TRBJ1-1; clone_size: NA; cdr3_aa: CASSLGQTLNTEAFF; cdr3_nt: TGTGCCAGCTCACTCGGACAGACCCTGAACACTGAAGCTTTCTTT
v_call: TRBV5-1; d_call: TRBD2; j_call: TRBJ2-1; clone_size: NA; cdr3_aa: CASSSGTAGSSYNEQFF; cdr3_nt: TGCGCCAGCAGCAGCGGGACGGCCGGAAGCTCCTACAATGAGCAGTTCTTC
v_call: TRBV28; d_call: NA; j_call: TRBJ1-5; clone_size: NA; cdr3_aa: CASSSAWGNQPQHF; cdr3_nt: TGTGCCAGCAGCTCGGCGTGGGGCAATCAGCCCCAGCATTTT
v_call: TRBV2; d_call: NA; j_call: TRBJ1-1; clone_size: NA; cdr3_aa: CASRGENTEAFF; cdr3_nt: TGTGCCAGCAGGGGGGAGAACACTGAAGCTTTCTTT
v_call: TRBV6-5; d_call: TRBD2; j_call: TRBJ2-5; clone_size: NA; cdr3_aa: CASSYGTSPRETQYF; cdr3_nt: TGTGCCAGCAGCTACGGGACTAGCCCTAGAGAGACCCAGTACTTC
v_call: TRBV3-1/TRBV3-2; d_call: NA; j_call: TRBJ1-5; clone_size: NA; cdr3_aa: CASGFQGRDNQPQHF; cdr3_nt: TGTGCCAGCGGATTCCAGGGGAGGGACAATCAGCCCCAGCATTTT
v_call: TRBV5-1; d_call: NA; j_call: TRBJ1-2; clone_size: once; cdr3_aa: CASRITENYGYTF; cdr3_nt: TGCGCCAGCAGGATTACAGAAAACTATGGCTACACCTTC
v_call: TRBV6-2/TRBV6-3; d_call: NA; j_call: TRBJ2-7; clone_size: NA; cdr3_aa: CASSYNGLDYYEQYF; cdr3_nt: TGTGCCAGCAGTTACAATGGTCTGGACTACTACGAGCAGTACTTC
v_call: TRBV7-8; d_call: NA; j_call: TRBJ2-7; clone_size: NA; cdr3_aa: CASSPWGNEQYF; cdr3_nt: TGTGCCAGCAGCCCCTGGGGGAACGAGCAGTACTTC